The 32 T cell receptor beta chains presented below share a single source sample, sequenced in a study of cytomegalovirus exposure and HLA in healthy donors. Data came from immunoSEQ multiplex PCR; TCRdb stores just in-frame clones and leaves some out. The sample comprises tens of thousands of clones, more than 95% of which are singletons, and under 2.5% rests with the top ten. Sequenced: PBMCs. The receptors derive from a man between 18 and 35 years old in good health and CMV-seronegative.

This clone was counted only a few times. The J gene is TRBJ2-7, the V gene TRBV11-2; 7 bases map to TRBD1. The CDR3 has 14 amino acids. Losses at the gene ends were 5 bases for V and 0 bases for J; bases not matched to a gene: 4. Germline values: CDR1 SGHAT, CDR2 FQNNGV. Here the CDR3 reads CASSLGQYSYEQYF. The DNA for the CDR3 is TGTGCCAGCAGCCTGGGACAGTACTCCTACGAGCAGTACTTC.

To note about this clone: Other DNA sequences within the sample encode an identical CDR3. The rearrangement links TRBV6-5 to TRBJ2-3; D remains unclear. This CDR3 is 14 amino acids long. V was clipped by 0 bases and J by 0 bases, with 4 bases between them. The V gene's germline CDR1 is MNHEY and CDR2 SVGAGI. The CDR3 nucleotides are TGTGCCAGCAGTTACTCACTTAGCACAGATACGCAGTATTTT. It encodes CASSYSLSTDTQYF.

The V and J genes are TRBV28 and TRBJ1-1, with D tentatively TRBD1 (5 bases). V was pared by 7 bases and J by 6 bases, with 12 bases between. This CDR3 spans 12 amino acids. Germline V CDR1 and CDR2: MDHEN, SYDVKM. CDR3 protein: CASTLSGAEAFF. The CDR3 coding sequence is TGTGCCAGCACCCTATCGGGGGCTGAAGCTTTCTTT.

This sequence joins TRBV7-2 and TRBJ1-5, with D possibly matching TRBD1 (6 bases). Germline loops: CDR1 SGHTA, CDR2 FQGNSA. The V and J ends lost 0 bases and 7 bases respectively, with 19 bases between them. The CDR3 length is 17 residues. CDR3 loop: CASSLAIMGATGQPQHF. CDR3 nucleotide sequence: TGTGCCAGCAGCTTAGCGATCATGGGGGCCACGGGACAGCCCCAGCATTTT.

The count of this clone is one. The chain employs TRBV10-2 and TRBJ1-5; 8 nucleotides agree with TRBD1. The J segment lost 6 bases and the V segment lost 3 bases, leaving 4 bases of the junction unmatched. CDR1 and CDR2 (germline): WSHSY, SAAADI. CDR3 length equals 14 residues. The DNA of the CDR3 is TGCGCCAGCAGTGACAGGGGGCCGCTTCAGCCCCAGCATTTT. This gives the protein CASSDRGPLQPQHF.

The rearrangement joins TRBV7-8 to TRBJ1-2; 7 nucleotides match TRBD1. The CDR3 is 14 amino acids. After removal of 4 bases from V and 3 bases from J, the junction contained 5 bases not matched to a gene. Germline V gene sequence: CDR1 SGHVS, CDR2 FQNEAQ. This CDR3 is CASSSRDRDYGYTF. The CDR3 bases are TGTGCCAGCAGCTCCCGAGACAGGGACTATGGCTACACCTTC.

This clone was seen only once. The CDR3 loop reads CASSQQGDTGELFF. The CDR3 coding sequence is TGTGCCAGCAGCCAGCAGGGGGACACCGGGGAGCTGTTTTTT. The chain uses TRBV7-6 and TRBJ2-2; TRBD1 matches at 7 bases. Germline CDR1 SGHVS, CDR2 FNYEAQ. V trimming: 5 bases; J trimming: 3 bases; junction bases outside the gene matches: 3. The CDR3 totals 14 residues.

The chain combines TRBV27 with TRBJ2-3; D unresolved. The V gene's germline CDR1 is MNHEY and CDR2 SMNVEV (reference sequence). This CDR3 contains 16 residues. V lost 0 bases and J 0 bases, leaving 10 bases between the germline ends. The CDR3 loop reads CASSLSWASSTDTQYF. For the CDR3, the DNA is TGTGCCAGCAGTTTATCTTGGGCCTCTAGCACAGATACGCAGTATTTT.

The CDR3 region is CASSYGTGGSNQPQHF. DNA of the CDR3: TGTGCCAGCAGTTACGGGACAGGGGGTAGCAATCAGCCCCAGCATTTT. The chain uses TRBV6-5 and TRBJ1-5; TRBD1 agrees at 11 bases. The CDR3 is 16 amino acids. Trimming at V came to 2 bases and at J to 0 bases, leaving 0 bases not matched to a gene. Germline values: CDR1 MNHEY, CDR2 SVGAGI.

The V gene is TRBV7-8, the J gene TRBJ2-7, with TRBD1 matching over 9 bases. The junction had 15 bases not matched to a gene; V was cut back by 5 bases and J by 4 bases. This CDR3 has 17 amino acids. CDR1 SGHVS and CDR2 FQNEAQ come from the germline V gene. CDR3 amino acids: CASSPQSTGGFSYEQYF. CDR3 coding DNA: TGTGCCAGCAGCCCGCAGTCGACAGGGGGATTTTCGTACGAGCAGTACTTC.

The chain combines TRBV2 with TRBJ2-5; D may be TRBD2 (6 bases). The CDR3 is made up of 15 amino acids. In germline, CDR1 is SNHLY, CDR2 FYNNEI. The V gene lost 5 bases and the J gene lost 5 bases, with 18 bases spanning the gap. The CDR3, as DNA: TGTGCCAGCAGTATACTGACCCACGCGGGGGAGACCCAGTACTTC. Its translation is CASSILTHAGETQYF.

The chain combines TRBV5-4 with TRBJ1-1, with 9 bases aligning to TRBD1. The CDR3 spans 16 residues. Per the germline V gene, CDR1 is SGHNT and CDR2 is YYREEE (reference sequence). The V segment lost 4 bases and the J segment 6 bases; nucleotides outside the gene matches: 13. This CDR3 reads CASSLLGQGGGAEAFF. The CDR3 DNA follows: TGTGCCAGCAGCCTACTGGGACAGGGAGGAGGTGCTGAAGCTTTCTTT. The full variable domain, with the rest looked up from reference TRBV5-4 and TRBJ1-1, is ETGVTQSPTHLIKTRGQQVTLRCSSQSGHNTVSWYQQALGQGPQFIFQYYREEENGRGNFPPRFSGLQFPNYSSELNVNALELDDSALYLCASSLLGQGGGAEAFFGQGTRLTVV.

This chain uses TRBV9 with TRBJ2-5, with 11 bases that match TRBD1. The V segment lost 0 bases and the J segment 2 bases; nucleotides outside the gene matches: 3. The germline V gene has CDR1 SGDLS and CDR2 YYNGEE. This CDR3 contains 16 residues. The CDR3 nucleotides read TGTGCCAGCAGCGTAGGGGACAGGGGGAAACAAGAGACCCAGTACTTC. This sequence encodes CASSVGDRGKQETQYF.

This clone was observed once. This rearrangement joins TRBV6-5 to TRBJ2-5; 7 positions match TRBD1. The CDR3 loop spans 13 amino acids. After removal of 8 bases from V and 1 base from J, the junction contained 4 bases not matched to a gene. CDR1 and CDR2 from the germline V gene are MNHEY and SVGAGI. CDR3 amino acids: CASGRTGQETQYF. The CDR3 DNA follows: TGTGCCAGCGGGCGGACAGGCCAAGAGACCCAGTACTTC.

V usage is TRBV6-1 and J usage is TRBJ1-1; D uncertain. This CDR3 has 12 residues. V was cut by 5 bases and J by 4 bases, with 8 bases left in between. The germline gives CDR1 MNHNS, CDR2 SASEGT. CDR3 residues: CASSPLSTEAFF. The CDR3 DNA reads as TGTGCCAGCAGTCCCCTGAGCACTGAAGCTTTCTTT.

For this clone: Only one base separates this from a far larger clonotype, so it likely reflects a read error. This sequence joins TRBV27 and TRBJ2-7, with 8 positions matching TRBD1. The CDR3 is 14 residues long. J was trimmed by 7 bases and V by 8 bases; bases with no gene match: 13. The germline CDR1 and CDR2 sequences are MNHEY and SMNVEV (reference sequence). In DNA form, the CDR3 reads TGTGCCAGCGCGTATATTGCAGGGGGCGGAGAGCAGTACTTC. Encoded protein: CASAYIAGGGEQYF.

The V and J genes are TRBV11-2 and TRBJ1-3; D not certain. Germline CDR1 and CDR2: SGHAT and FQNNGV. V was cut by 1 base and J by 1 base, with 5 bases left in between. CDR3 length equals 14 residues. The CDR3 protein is CASSLGSSGNTIYF. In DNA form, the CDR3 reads TGTGCCAGCAGCTTAGGTTCATCTGGAAACACCATATATTTT.

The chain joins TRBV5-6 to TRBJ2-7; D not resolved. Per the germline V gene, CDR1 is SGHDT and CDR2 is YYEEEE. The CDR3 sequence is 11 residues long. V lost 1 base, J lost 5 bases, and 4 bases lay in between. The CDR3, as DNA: TGTGCCAGCAGCTTGCAGGACGAGCAGTACTTC. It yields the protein CASSLQDEQYF. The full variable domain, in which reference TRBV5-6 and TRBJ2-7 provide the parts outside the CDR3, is DAGVTQSPTHLIKTRGQQVTLRCSPKSGHDTVSWYQQALGQGPQFIFQYYEEEERQRGNFPDRFSGHQFPNYSSELNVNALLLGDSALYLCASSLQDEQYFGPGTRLTVT.

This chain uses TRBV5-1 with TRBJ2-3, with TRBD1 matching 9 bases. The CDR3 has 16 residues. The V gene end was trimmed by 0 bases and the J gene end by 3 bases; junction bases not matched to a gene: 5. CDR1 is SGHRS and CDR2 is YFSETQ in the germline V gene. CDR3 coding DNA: TGCGCCAGCAGCTTGGGTACAGGGGGCAGGACAGATACGCAGTATTTT. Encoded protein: CASSLGTGGRTDTQYF.

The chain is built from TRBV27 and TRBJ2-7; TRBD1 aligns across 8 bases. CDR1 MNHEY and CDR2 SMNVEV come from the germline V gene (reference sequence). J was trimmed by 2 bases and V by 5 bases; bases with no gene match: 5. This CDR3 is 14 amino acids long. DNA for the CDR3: TGTGCCAGCAGTCGATTGGGACAGGCCTACGAGCAGTACTTC. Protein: CASSRLGQAYEQYF.

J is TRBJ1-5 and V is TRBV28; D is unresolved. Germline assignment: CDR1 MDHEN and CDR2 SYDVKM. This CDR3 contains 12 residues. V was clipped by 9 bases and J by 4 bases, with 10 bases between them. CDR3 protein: CASGLGNQPQHF. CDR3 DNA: TGTGCCAGTGGACTAGGGAATCAGCCCCAGCATTTT.

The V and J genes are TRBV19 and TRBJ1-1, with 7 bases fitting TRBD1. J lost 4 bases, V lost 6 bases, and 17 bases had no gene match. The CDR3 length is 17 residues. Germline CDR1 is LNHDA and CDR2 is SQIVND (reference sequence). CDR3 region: CASSPLRQGGSSTEAFF. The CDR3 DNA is TGTGCCAGTAGCCCCCTTCGACAGGGTGGTTCATCCACTGAAGCTTTCTTT.

The CDR3: CASSRSVDTEAFF. For the CDR3, the DNA is TGTGCCAGTTCGAGGTCGGTGGACACTGAAGCTTTCTTT. V and J are TRBV19 and TRBJ1-1; D is unresolved. The V gene lost 8 bases and the J gene lost 3 bases, with 13 bases spanning the gap. The CDR3 runs 13 residues. CDR1 LNHDA and CDR2 SQIVND come from the germline V gene (reference sequence). The entire variable domain, with the rest obtained from reference TRBV19 and TRBJ1-1, is as follows: DGGITQSPKYLFRKEGQNVTLSCEQNLNHDAMYWYRQDPGQGLRLIYYSQIVNDFQKGDIAEGYSVSREKKESFPLTVTSAQKNPTAFYLCASSRSVDTEAFFGQGTRLTVV.

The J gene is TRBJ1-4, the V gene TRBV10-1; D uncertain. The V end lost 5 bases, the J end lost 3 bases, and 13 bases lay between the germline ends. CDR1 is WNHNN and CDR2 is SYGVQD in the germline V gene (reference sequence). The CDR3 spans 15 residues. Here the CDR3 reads CASSTGDAANEKLFF. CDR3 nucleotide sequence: TGCGCCAGCAGTACGGGAGATGCTGCTAATGAAAAACTGTTTTTT.

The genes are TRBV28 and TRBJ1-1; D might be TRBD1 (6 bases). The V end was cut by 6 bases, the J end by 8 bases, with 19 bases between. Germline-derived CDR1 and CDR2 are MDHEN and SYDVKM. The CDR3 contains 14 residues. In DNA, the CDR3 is TGTGCCAGCAGCCCGCCCGGGACACCTCAGGAAGCTTTCTTT. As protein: CASSPPGTPQEAFF.

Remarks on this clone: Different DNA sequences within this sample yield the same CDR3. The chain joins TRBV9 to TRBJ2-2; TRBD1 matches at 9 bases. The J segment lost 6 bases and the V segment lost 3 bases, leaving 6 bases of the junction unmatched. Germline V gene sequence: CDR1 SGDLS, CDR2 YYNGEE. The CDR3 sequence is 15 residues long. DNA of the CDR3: TGTGCCAGCAGCGAGGGACAGGGCGGTCCCGGGGAGCTGTTTTTT. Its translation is CASSEGQGGPGELFF.

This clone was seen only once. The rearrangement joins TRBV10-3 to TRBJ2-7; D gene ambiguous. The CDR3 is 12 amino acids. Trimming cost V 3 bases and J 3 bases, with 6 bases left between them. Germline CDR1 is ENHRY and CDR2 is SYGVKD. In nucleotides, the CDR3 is TGTGCCATCAGTGAAGCCAACTACGAGCAGTACTTC. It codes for CAISEANYEQYF.

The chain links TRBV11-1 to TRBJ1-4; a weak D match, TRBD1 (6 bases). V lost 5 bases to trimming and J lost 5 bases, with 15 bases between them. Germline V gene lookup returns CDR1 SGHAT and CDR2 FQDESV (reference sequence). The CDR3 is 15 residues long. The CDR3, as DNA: TGTGCCAGCAGCGGGAAGGGACACCCAAATGAAAAACTGTTTTTT. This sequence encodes CASSGKGHPNEKLFF.

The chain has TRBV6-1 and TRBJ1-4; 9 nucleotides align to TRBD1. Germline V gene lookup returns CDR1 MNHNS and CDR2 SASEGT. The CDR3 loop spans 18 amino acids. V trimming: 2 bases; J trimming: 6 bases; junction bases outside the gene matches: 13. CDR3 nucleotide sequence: TGTGCCAGCAGTGAATGGACAGGGGTAGGTCAACTGGATGAAAAACTGTTTTTT. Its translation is CASSEWTGVGQLDEKLFF.

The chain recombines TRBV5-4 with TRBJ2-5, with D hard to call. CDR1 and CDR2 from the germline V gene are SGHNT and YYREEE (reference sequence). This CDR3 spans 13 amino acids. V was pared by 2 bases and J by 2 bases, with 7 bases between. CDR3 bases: TGTGCCAGCAGCTTTAGCAGTCAAGAGACCCAGTACTTC. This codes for CASSFSSQETQYF.

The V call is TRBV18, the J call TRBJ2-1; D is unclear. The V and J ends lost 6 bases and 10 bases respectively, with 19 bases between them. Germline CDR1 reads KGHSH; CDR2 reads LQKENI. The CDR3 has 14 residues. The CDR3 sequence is CASSPGSQFGEQFF. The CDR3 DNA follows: TGTGCCAGCTCCCCCGGGTCCCAATTCGGCGAGCAGTTCTTC.

The DNA of the CDR3 is TGTGCCACCAGCAGAGAAAGGGGCTCCTACAATGAGCAGTTCTTC. This sequence encodes CATSRERGSYNEQFF. The chain uses TRBV15 and TRBJ2-1, with D perhaps matching TRBD1 (5 bases). V lost 0 bases to trimming and J lost 0 bases, with 6 bases between them. The CDR3 is 15 residues long. The germline CDR1 and CDR2 sequences are LNHNV and YYDKDF (reference sequence).